A single sample gave rise to the 15 T cell receptor beta chains below, sequenced in a study of blood T cell repertoires in COVID-19. Libraries were prepared by immunoSEQ multiplex PCR; TCRdb keeps only in-frame clonotypes and omits some of them. The sample has about 88,000 clones; 70% to 90% are singletons. Sequenced sample: peripheral blood. Receptors originate from a human donor in a cohort sampled during active COVID-19.

V is TRBV28 and J is TRBJ1-1; 8 positions agree with TRBD1. The ends lost 6 bases at V and 4 bases at J; junction bases unmatched: 7. The CDR3 is 14 residues long. The germline CDR1 and CDR2 sequences are MDHEN and SYDVKM. The CDR3 sequence is CASSRQGAVTEAFF. DNA of the CDR3: TGTGCCAGCAGCCGGCAGGGGGCGGTCACTGAAGCTTTCTTT.

This chain uses TRBV4-1 with TRBJ1-4, with 7 bases fitting TRBD1. The CDR3 has 15 amino acids. The junction had 7 bases not matched to a gene; V was cut back by 4 bases and J by 5 bases. In germline, CDR1 is MGHRA, CDR2 YSYEKL. This CDR3 reads CASSPTGQRNEKLFF. The DNA for the CDR3 is TGCGCCAGCAGCCCTACGGGACAGCGGAATGAAAAACTGTTTTTT.

This chain joins TRBV27 and TRBJ1-2; 9 bases fit TRBD1. Germline V gene data show CDR1 as MNHEY and CDR2 as SMNVEV (reference sequence). Trimming cost V 3 bases and J 12 bases; bases outside gene matches: 11. The CDR3 length is 14 residues. The DNA of the CDR3 is TGTGCCAGCAGTTTTAACCCGGGACAGGGCCGTCACACCTTC. Its translation is CASSFNPGQGRHTF.

The chain employs TRBV7-8 and TRBJ2-3; 12 bases line up with TRBD1. Trimming at V came to 6 bases and at J to 6 bases, leaving 7 bases not matched to a gene. Germline CDR1 is SGHVS and CDR2 is FQNEAQ. The CDR3 covers 15 residues. DNA of the CDR3: TGTGCCAGCAGTTCCGGGACAGGGGGCCTGGATACGCAGTATTTT. Amino acid sequence: CASSSGTGGLDTQYF.

V and J are TRBV6-1 and TRBJ2-7; D uncertain. The CDR3 is 12 residues long. The V gene's germline CDR1 is MNHNS and CDR2 SASEGT. V dropped 2 bases and J dropped 3 bases, with 5 bases sitting between them. The CDR3 is CASSEPGYEQYF. For the CDR3, the DNA is TGTGCCAGCAGTGAACCGGGCTACGAGCAGTACTTC.

This chain connects TRBV28 to TRBJ1-6; 8 nucleotides line up with TRBD1. CDR1 and CDR2 from the germline V gene are MDHEN and SYDVKM. The CDR3 covers 16 residues. The V gene end was trimmed by 8 bases and the J gene end by 6 bases; junction bases not matched to a gene: 12. This CDR3 reads CASAGYKGQVNSPLHF. In nucleotides, the CDR3 is TGTGCCAGCGCAGGTTATAAGGGACAGGTTAATTCACCCCTCCACTTT.

This clone came up a few times. The J gene is TRBJ1-3, the V gene TRBV4-2; no clear D. This CDR3 comprises 15 residues. Germline lookup yields CDR1 LGHNA and CDR2 YNFKEQ. Trimming left V 0 bases short and J 4 bases short, with 10 bases between. CDR3 amino acids: CASSQDRTEGNTIYF. CDR3 bases: TGTGCCAGCAGCCAAGATCGAACAGAAGGAAACACCATATATTTT.

The V call is TRBV5-1, the J call TRBJ2-7; maybe TRBD1 (6 bases). V was cut by 0 bases and J by 6 bases, with 19 bases left in between. Germline CDR1 is SGHRS and CDR2 is YFSETQ. This CDR3 region has 16 residues. CDR3 sequence (DNA): TGCGCCAGCAGCTTGGGGGTAGGGACACGAGGGACCGAGCAGTACTTC. It encodes CASSLGVGTRGTEQYF.

The chain joins TRBV5-1 to TRBJ2-1; TRBD1 matches 8 bases. CDR1 is SGHRS and CDR2 is YFSETQ in the germline V gene. V shed 2 bases and J 4 bases; nucleotides not matched to a gene: 8. The CDR3 sequence is 16 residues long. CDR3 amino acids: CASSFRTGSLYNEQFF. CDR3 coding DNA: TGCGCCAGCAGCTTTCGGACAGGGTCTTTATACAATGAGCAGTTCTTC.

The count of this clone is one. The CDR3 bases are TGTGCCAGCAGTACGGGACTAGCGTACGAGCAGTACTTC. Protein: CASSTGLAYEQYF. The chain is built from TRBV6-6 and TRBJ2-7; 10 bases line up with TRBD2. The CDR3 has 13 residues. After removal of 5 bases from V and 4 bases from J, the junction contained 2 bases not matched to a gene. CDR1 and CDR2 (germline): MNHNY, SVGAGI (reference sequence).

This rearrangement joins TRBV5-1 to TRBJ1-6; no clear D gene. V was shortened by 4 bases and J by 5 bases, with 4 bases between the two germline ends. Germline assignment: CDR1 SGHRS and CDR2 YFSETQ. This CDR3 comprises 12 residues. CDR3 DNA sequence: TGCGCCAGCAGCCGCGATAATTCACCCCTCCACTTT. Amino acids: CASSRDNSPLHF.

This clone was counted once. This chain joins TRBV6-1 and TRBJ2-7; the match to TRBD1 covers 11 bases. Germline V lookup: CDR1 MNHNS, CDR2 SASEGT. The ends lost 2 bases at V and 5 bases at J; junction bases unmatched: 2. The length of the CDR3 is 14 residues. CDR3 region: CASSERTGGDEQYF. For the CDR3, the DNA is TGTGCCAGCAGTGAAAGGACAGGGGGCGACGAGCAGTACTTC.

This CDR3 reads CASRPDRGWDQPQHF. CDR3 DNA: TGTGCCAGTAGACCCGACAGGGGATGGGATCAGCCCCAGCATTTT. The chain employs TRBV19 and TRBJ1-5; 8 bases agree with TRBD1. This CDR3 region has 15 residues. The germline gives CDR1 LNHDA, CDR2 SQIVND (reference sequence). V dropped 6 bases and J dropped 5; count of bases not matched to a gene: 9.

The chain has TRBV28 and TRBJ1-1; D might be TRBD1 (6 bases). This CDR3 is built from 14 residues. Trimming removed 8 bases from V and 5 bases from J, with 18 bases in between. CDR1 and CDR2 (germline): MDHEN, SYDVKM. CDR3 sequence reads: CASQGGGVETEAFF. The CDR3 coding sequence is TGTGCCAGCCAAGGCGGGGGCGTAGAGACTGAAGCTTTCTTT.

This rearrangement joins TRBV21-1 to TRBJ2-7; the table names TRBD1, a call not compared with the DNA. TRBV21-1 is a pseudogene. The CDR3 runs 15 residues. The CDR3 protein is CASSNRGQGGHEQYF. Here the CDR3 DNA reads TGTGCCAGCAGCAACAGAGGACAGGGCGGCCACGAGCAGTACTTC.